One sample yielded the 21 T cell receptor beta chains listed below, sequenced in a study of cytomegalovirus exposure and HLA in healthy donors listed by TCRdb under 2017. The protocol used for the library was the immunoSEQ multiplex PCR assay. For the multiplex PCR, a mixture combining 60 forward primers for TCR Vbeta segments and 13 reverse primers for TCR Jbeta segments was used. This is the immuneACCESS table as TCRdb keeps it, with only in-frame sequences that have V and J called. A part of the clones is gone; compared with another copy, unresolved V genes explain less than half, and the rest is unexplained. This sample comprises approximately 100,000 clones, less than 70% of them detected only once. The ten largest clones represent about 2.3% of the sample. The sample was PBMCs. All receptors derive from a human donor in good health.

J is TRBJ1-1 and V is TRBV29-1; D possibly corresponds to TRBD1 (6 bases). CDR3 length: 13 residues. The V gene lost 5 bases and the J gene lost 4 bases, with 14 bases spanning the gap. Germline loops: CDR1 SQVTM, CDR2 ANQGSEA. As DNA, the CDR3 is TGCAGCGTTCCGGACAGCTTCGGCACTGAAGCTTTCTTT. It translates to CSVPDSFGTEAFF.

The chain carries TRBV6-1 and TRBJ1-4, with a tentative D call TRBD1 (6 bases). The CDR3 is made up of 15 amino acids. V was clipped by 4 bases and J by 0 bases, with 9 bases between them. CDR1 and CDR2 from the germline V gene are MNHNS and SASEGT. DNA for the CDR3: TGTGCCAGCAGTGCCCGACAGGCAACTAATGAAAAACTGTTTTTT. Translating it yields CASSARQATNEKLFF.

This clone came up a few times. V usage is TRBV19 and J usage is TRBJ1-4; weak D call: TRBD1 (6 bases). This CDR3 region has 15 residues. In germline, CDR1 is LNHDA, CDR2 SQIVND (reference sequence). V shed 1 base and J shed 5 bases, with 11 bases lying between them. CDR3 in amino acids: CASSIVPGANEKLFF. CDR3 DNA sequence: TGTGCCAGTAGTATAGTGCCAGGGGCCAATGAAAAACTGTTTTTT.

The rearrangement joins TRBV30 to TRBJ2-1, with TRBD1 matching 8 bases. Germline-derived CDR1 and CDR2 are GTSNPN and SVGIG (reference sequence). V was pared by 6 bases and J by 8 bases, with 9 bases of the junction left unmatched. The CDR3 length is 13 residues. The CDR3 DNA sequence: TGTGCCTGCAACAGGGGGTGGGGCGATGAGCAGTTCTTC. The encoded protein is CACNRGWGDEQFF.

The chain recombines TRBV5-1 with TRBJ1-1; 7 bases agree with TRBD1. V shed 1 base, J shed 4 bases, and the junction held 10 bases outside the gene matches. CDR3 length: 16 amino acids. Looked up from germline, CDR1 is SGHRS and CDR2 is YFSETQ. The CDR3 sequence is CASSLFGNSGGTEAFF. As DNA, the CDR3 is TGCGCCAGCAGCTTGTTCGGTAACTCAGGGGGCACTGAAGCTTTCTTT.

The V call is TRBV4-1, the J call TRBJ1-1; 11 bases map to TRBD1. V trimming: 4 bases; J trimming: 1 base; junction bases outside the gene matches: 17. The CDR3 has 20 residues. Germline CDR1 MGHRA, CDR2 YSYEKL. CDR3 DNA: TGCGCCAGCAGCCCCCTTGTTGGACAGGGGGCCACATCACCGAACACTGAAGCTTTCTTT. Its protein product is CASSPLVGQGATSPNTEAFF.

The CDR3 sequence is CASSLKALTDTQYF. The CDR3 DNA sequence: TGTGCCAGCAGCTTAAAAGCGCTCACAGATACGCAGTATTTT. V usage is TRBV7-8 and J usage is TRBJ2-3; D gene uncertain. Germline CDR1 SGHVS, CDR2 FQNEAQ. The V gene lost 2 bases and the J gene lost 2 bases, with 8 bases spanning the gap. The CDR3 consists of 14 residues.

The V gene is TRBV9, the J gene TRBJ1-1; a possible D gene is TRBD1 (5 bases). This CDR3 region has 15 residues. Deletions cut 1 base from V and 1 base from J, with 11 bases between. The germline CDR1 and CDR2 sequences are SGDLS and YYNGEE. This CDR3 is CASSVHRGTNTEAFF. In nucleotides, the CDR3 is TGTGCCAGCAGCGTACACCGGGGGACGAACACTGAAGCTTTCTTT. The complete variable domain, with remaining parts taken from reference TRBV9 and TRBJ1-1, reads DSGVTQTPKHLITATGQRVTLRCSPRSGDLSVYWYQQSLDQGLQFLIQYYNGEERAKGNILERFSAQQFPDLHSELNLSSLELGDSALYFCASSVHRGTNTEAFFGQGTRLTVV.

This chain uses TRBV2 with TRBJ1-5; a weak D match, TRBD1 (6 bases). The germline V gene encodes CDR1 SNHLY and CDR2 FYNNEI. Deletions cut 4 bases from V and 3 bases from J, with 22 bases between. This CDR3 has 18 residues. The CDR3 DNA sequence: TGTGCCAGCAGTGTAAACAGGGTTAGCGGGGACCCCAATCAGCCCCAGCATTTT. This translates into CASSVNRVSGDPNQPQHF.

This sequence joins TRBV25-1 and TRBJ2-7, with 7 nucleotides matching TRBD1. Germline loops: CDR1 MGHDK, CDR2 SYGVNS. The trim removed 8 bases at V and 2 bases at J, leaving 6 bases unmatched. CDR3 length: 13 amino acids. CDR3 amino acids: CASGWTGTYEQYF. Here the CDR3 DNA reads TGTGCCAGCGGATGGACAGGCACCTACGAGCAGTACTTC.

The chain is built from TRBV6-5 and TRBJ1-5; perhaps TRBD1 as D (5 bases). Per germline, CDR1 MNHEY and CDR2 SVGAGI. Trimming left V 2 bases short and J 5 bases short, with 10 bases between. This CDR3 region has 14 residues. The CDR3 nucleotides are TGTGCCAGCAGTTACAGGGGAACCCATCAGCCCCAGCATTTT. Its protein product is CASSYRGTHQPQHF.

J is TRBJ2-2 and V is TRBV4-3; 9 nucleotides align to TRBD2. The ends lost 0 bases at V and 2 bases at J; junction bases unmatched: 4. This CDR3 comprises 17 residues. The germline V gene encodes CDR1 LGHNA and CDR2 YSLEER. CDR3 nucleotide sequence: TGCGCCAGCAGCCAAGAGATAGCGGGAGACAACACCGGGGAGCTGTTTTTT. It specifies CASSQEIAGDNTGELFF.

The CDR3, as DNA: TGCAGTGCGGTATTTAGAGAGACCCAGTACTTC. This codes for CSAVFRETQYF. The chain couples TRBV20-1 to TRBJ2-5; the D is unclear. This CDR3 spans 11 amino acids. Germline V CDR1 and CDR2: DFQATT, SNEGSKA (reference sequence). V gave up 6 bases and J gave up 4 bases, with 9 bases separating them.

The gene calls are TRBV7-2 and TRBJ2-5, with D maybe TRBD1 (5 bases). The CDR3 has 13 residues. Germline CDR1 SGHTA, CDR2 FQGNSA. Trimming cost V 1 base and J 5 bases, with 8 bases left between them. In DNA form, the CDR3 reads TGTGCCAGCAGCTTAGGCAGGGCTGAGACCCAGTACTTC. It is translated as CASSLGRAETQYF.

The gene calls are TRBV5-8 and TRBJ2-3; a possible D gene is TRBD2 (6 bases). Trimming cost V 3 bases and J 6 bases, with 14 bases left between them. The CDR3 loop spans 14 amino acids. Germline V gene sequence: CDR1 SGHTS, CDR2 YDEGEE. The CDR3 nucleotides are TGTGCCAGCAGCTCAGGGACTTCCCCCGATACGCAGTATTTT. Translation gives CASSSGTSPDTQYF.

This chain links TRBV11-1 with TRBJ2-7, with D hard to call. Per the germline V gene, CDR1 is SGHAT and CDR2 is FQDESV (reference sequence). Trimming shortened V by 4 bases and J by 0 bases, and 16 bases separated the two germline ends. The CDR3 extends over 16 amino acids. The CDR3 protein is CASSSHVERNSYEQYF. The CDR3 region has the DNA TGTGCCAGCAGCTCGCACGTGGAGCGCAACTCCTACGAGCAGTACTTC.

V gene TRBV25-1 combines with J gene TRBJ2-3; TRBD1 might be the D (6 bases). Germline V gene lookup returns CDR1 MGHDK and CDR2 SYGVNS. V dropped 4 bases and J dropped 2 bases, with 13 bases sitting between them. The CDR3 totals 15 residues. The CDR3 DNA follows: TGTGCCAGCAGTGGACCGGGACACTTCACAGATACGCAGTATTTT. This translates into CASSGPGHFTDTQYF. The complete variable domain, with remaining parts taken from reference TRBV25-1 and TRBJ2-3, reads EADIYQTPRYLVIGTGKKITLECSQTMGHDKMYWYQQDPGMELHLIHYSYGVNSTEKGDLSSESTVSRIRTEHFPLTLESARPSHTSQYLCASSGPGHFTDTQYFGPGTRLTVL.

This clone was seen more than once but under ten times. The chain combines TRBV5-1 with TRBJ2-3, with unresolved D. Trimming cost V 3 bases and J 5 bases, with 10 bases left between them. The CDR3 sequence is 13 residues long. Germline V CDR1 and CDR2: SGHRS, YFSETQ. CDR3: CASSYLVEDTQYF. In DNA form, the CDR3 reads TGCGCCAGCAGCTACCTAGTTGAAGATACGCAGTATTTT.

The V call is TRBV7-2, the J call TRBJ1-2, with 9 bases fitting TRBD1. The CDR3 has 15 residues. Losses at the gene ends were 4 bases for V and 7 bases for J; bases not matched to a gene: 10. In germline, CDR1 is SGHTA, CDR2 FQGNSA. This CDR3 is CASSSPGQGSSGYTF. The DNA of the CDR3 is TGTGCCAGCAGCTCTCCGGGACAGGGAAGTAGTGGCTACACCTTC.

This clone came up once. V and J are TRBV5-4 and TRBJ1-6; 9 bases fit TRBD1. Trimming cost V 4 bases and J 6 bases; bases outside gene matches: 5. Germline CDR1 is SGHNT and CDR2 is YYREEE (reference sequence). The CDR3 totals 15 residues. The CDR3: CASSRTGDANSPLHF. The DNA for the CDR3 is TGTGCCAGCAGCCGGACAGGGGACGCTAATTCACCCCTCCACTTT.

The chain carries TRBV7-3 and TRBJ2-2; no clear D. V shed 5 bases and J shed 6 bases, with 10 bases lying between them. The CDR3 loop spans 13 amino acids. Germline V gives CDR1 SGHTA, CDR2 FQGTGA. As DNA, the CDR3 is TGTGCCAGCAGCCCAATGCGTTCCGGGGAGCTGTTTTTT. Encoded protein: CASSPMRSGELFF. The variable domain in full, completed from reference TRBV7-3 and TRBJ2-2, reads GAGVSQTPSNKVTEKGKYVELRCDPISGHTALYWYRQSLGQGPEFLIYFQGTGAADDSGLPNDRFFAVRPEGSVSTLKIQRTERGDSAVYLCASSPMRSGELFFGEGSRLTVL.